This T cell receptor beta chain came from a study of blood T cell repertoires in COVID-19. Germline loops: CDR1 LGHNA, CDR2 YNFKEQ. The V gene end was trimmed by 0 bases and the J gene end by 6 bases; junction bases not matched to a gene: 14. The CDR3 consists of 19 residues. Authors' data handling: Reference gene primer amplification yielded estimated nucleated cell counts. Here immunoSEQ multiplex PCR was the method, and the copy in TCRdb shows in-frame clones only, minus some. That table gives V, J and clone size, and the DNA gave D and trimming. The sample carries 55,000 to 80,000 clones, 89% recorded once.

The chain employs TRBV4-2 and TRBJ2-3, with 11 positions matching TRBD2. The sequence came from a middle-aged man with active COVID-19. The source material was peripheral blood. CDR3 loop: CASSQDLIPTSGAADTQYF. DNA of the CDR3: TGTGCCAGCAGCCAAGATCTGATCCCGACTAGCGGGGCGGCGGATACGCAGTATTTT.